This T cell receptor beta chain was profiled in a study of T cell repertoires in cytomegalovirus infection. Study summary: The authors used CMV epitopes that were HLA-C-restricted (recently identified) and HLA-B-restricted (well studied). Based on public TCR beta signatures, there were indications of CMV infection and of a matching HLA type. Study outcomes and limitations: Ex vivo responses were dominated by HLA-C-restricted CMV-specific TCR beta clonotypes. Cumulative frequency of public TCR beta families picked out carriers of CMV plus the relevant HLA.

The CDR3 totals 15 residues. CDR1 and CDR2 (germline): LNHNV, YYDKDF (reference sequence). This clonotype was seen just once. Antigen unknown. Relative to the germline gene, one junction end is altered; a read error may explain this. In TCRdb, the reads were re-called with MiXCR into one record per CDR3 protein. Counted here are 650,000 to 850,000 distinct CDR3 sequences, almost 30% occurring once; the ten biggest clones make up less than 15%. The sequence derives from a human donor in good health (CMV status not recorded). Some clones in this sample may be carry-over from other donors' samples. This material consisted of cultured CD8+ T cells from PBMCs, taken from culture after CMV antigen stimulation. The chain has TRBV15 and TRBJ1-5; the D is unclear. CDR3 in amino acids: CATIRGHKSNQPQHF. DNA of the CDR3: TGTGCCACCATCAGAGGTCACAAGTCCAATCAGCCCCAGCATTTT.